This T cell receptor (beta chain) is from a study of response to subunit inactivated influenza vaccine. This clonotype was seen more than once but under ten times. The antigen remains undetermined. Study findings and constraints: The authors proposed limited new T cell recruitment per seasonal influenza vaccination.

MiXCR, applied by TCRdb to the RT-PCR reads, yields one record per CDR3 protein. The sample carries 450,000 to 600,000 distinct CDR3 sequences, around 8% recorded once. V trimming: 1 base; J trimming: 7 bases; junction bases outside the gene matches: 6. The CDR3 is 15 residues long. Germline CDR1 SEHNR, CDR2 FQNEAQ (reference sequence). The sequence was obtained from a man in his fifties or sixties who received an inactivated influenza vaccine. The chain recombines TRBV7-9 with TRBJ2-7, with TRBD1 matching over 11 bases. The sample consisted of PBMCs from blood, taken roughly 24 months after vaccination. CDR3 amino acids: CASSLGGQGVGEQYF. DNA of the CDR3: TGTGCCAGCAGCTTAGGGGGACAGGGGGTCGGTGAGCAGTACTTC. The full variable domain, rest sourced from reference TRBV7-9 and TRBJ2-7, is DTGVSQNPRHKITKRGQNVTFRCDPISEHNRLYWYRQTLGQGPEFLTYFQNEAQLEKSRLLSDRFSAERPKGSFSTLEIQRTEQGDSAMYLCASSLGGQGVGEQYFGPGTRLTVT.